This is a list of T cell receptor beta chains from one sample in a study of shared clonotypes between healthy human individuals. Generated by immunoSEQ multiplex PCR, the TCRdb table keeps only in-frame clones and is missing some. The sample yields some 2.1 million clones, over 85% seen once. The sequencing input was naive CD4+ T cells sorted from blood. The receptors stem from a man between 18 and 35 years old in good health. The conserved cysteine and the conserved F or W are not part of the CDR3 here. The D gene is left open where the match is weak.

TRBV18	10	NA	TRBJ1-2	ASSPSGPGYT
TRBV25-1	13	TRBD1	TRBJ1-4	ASSKTGVGVEKLF
TRBV9	13	NA	TRBJ2-7	ASSPRGGGSYEQY
TRBV4-3	12	NA	TRBJ1-5	ASSQEGGDQPQH
TRBV7-9	13	NA	TRBJ2-2	ASSLAGPNTGELF
TRBV6-1	14	TRBD1	TRBJ1-4	ASSEMSAGGGEKLF
TRBV28	13	NA	TRBJ1-4	ASSFVTSTNEKLF
TRBV28	15	TRBD2	TRBJ2-1	ASRSPGGGGPYNEQF
TRBV30	14	NA	TRBJ1-4	AWSLTGAKSGEKLF
TRBV6-5	13	NA	TRBJ1-5	ASSYSRHSNQPQH
TRBV5-1	10	NA	TRBJ2-7	ASKSSSYEQY
TRBV7-2	10	NA	TRBJ2-1	ASSPYNNEQF
TRBV7-9	10	NA	TRBJ2-3	ASSFPTDTQY
TRBV7-9	12	NA	TRBJ1-6	ASSHGQGNSPLH
TRBV9	13	TRBD1	TRBJ2-5	ASSDIRDREETQY
TRBV11-2	14	NA	TRBJ1-6	ASSLVGAGVNSPLH
TRBV5-6	13	TRBD1	TRBJ2-3	ASSLTGGSTDTQY
TRBV25-1	10	NA	TRBJ1-2	ASRSGTHGYT
TRBV25-1	15	NA	TRBJ1-3	ASIGSVQGPSGNTIY
TRBV7-3	12	NA	TRBJ2-3	ASSLGLGPDTQY
TRBV19	15	NA	TRBJ1-2	ATNNEDRGFANYGYT
TRBV30	14	NA	TRBJ2-6	AWSVRRSSGANVLT
TRBV7-9	13	NA	TRBJ2-5	ASRQEGRAGETQY
TRBV5-1	14	TRBD2	TRBJ2-1	ASSLSGSSDFDEQF
TRBV29-1	12	TRBD1	TRBJ2-3	SVRRTGRTDTQY
TRBV2	13	NA	TRBJ1-5	ASSVIWTGNQPQH
TRBV28	17	NA	TRBJ1-2	ASSSNRRGQTRANYGYT
TRBV6-1	11	TRBD1	TRBJ1-2	ATRTGTAYGYT
TRBV29-1	11	NA	TRBJ2-1	SVRTGSYNEQF
TRBV7-2	13	NA	TRBJ1-5	ASSLEGGKDQPQH
TRBV7-2	16	TRBD2	TRBJ2-2	ASRPGLAGGRGTGELF
TRBV7-2	11	TRBD1	TRBJ2-3	ASNPERTGTQY
TRBV2	13	NA	TRBJ2-7	ASSEVEKGSYEQY